This T cell receptor beta chain was sequenced for a study of OX40 agonist ivuxolimab in advanced cancers. Study background: Ivuxolimab doses were 0.01, 0.1, 0.3, 1.5, 3 or 10 mg/kg every 2 weeks.

The method was immunoSEQ multiplex PCR; TCRdb's version includes in-frame clones alone and lacks a portion of them. This table holds 37,000 or so clones, 70% to 90% found once. Autoimmune disease history or systemic immunosuppression excluded patients. With regard to this clone: The antigen remains undetermined.

Study-level findings and limits: Averaging showed that CD8+ T cells had more expanded clones than CD4+ did.

The CDR3 consists of 17 residues. V dropped 0 bases and J dropped 6; count of bases not matched to a gene: 5. The sequence was collected from an adult with an advanced solid tumor such as melanoma, head and neck, liver or kidney cancer. Sequences were derived from CD4+ or CD8+ T cells sorted from blood, sampled in a trial of the OX40 agonist ivuxolimab. This chain links TRBV23-1 with TRBJ1-6, with 10 bases matching TRBD1. TRBV23-1 qualifies as an ORF whose function is uncertain. CDR3 loop: CASSQSKWTGGNSPLHF. The CDR3 region has the DNA TGCGCCAGCAGTCAATCGAAGTGGACAGGGGGTAATTCACCCCTCCACTTT.